The 2 T cell receptor beta chains given below trace back to one sample, sequenced in a study of shared clonotypes between healthy human individuals. Generated by immunoSEQ multiplex PCR, the TCRdb table keeps only in-frame clones and is missing some. In the table there are over a million clones, 70% to 80% of which are singletons. The sequencing sample was made of memory CD4+ T cells from PBMCs. Described subset: CD45RA-negative fraction. Receptor source: a man between 18 and 29 years old in good health. Some clones in this sample may be carry-over from other donors' samples.

This clone was observed a few times. Distinct nucleotide sequences in the sample also encode this CDR3. This chain joins TRBV27 and TRBJ1-5; D unresolved. The CDR3 is 14 amino acids. Germline lookup yields CDR1 MNHEY and CDR2 SMNVEV (reference sequence). V dropped 4 bases and J dropped 3 bases, with 10 bases sitting between them. The CDR3 region has the DNA TGTGCCAGCAGTTCTCCGGGAAACAATCAGCCCCAGCATTTT. It codes for CASSSPGNNQPQHF.

V gene TRBV6-6 combines with J gene TRBJ2-7, with D possibly matching TRBD2 (5 bases). Trimming pared 2 bases from V and 3 bases from J, leaving 11 bases between. Germline assignment: CDR1 MNHNY and CDR2 SVGAGI (reference sequence). The CDR3 loop spans 14 amino acids. The CDR3 region is CASSYRDSFYEQYF. CDR3 nucleotides: TGTGCCAGCAGTTACCGGGATTCCTTCTACGAGCAGTACTTC.